What follows is one T cell receptor (beta chain) and its context. These data belong to a study of technical replicates of blood from a few donors. Germline V CDR1 and CDR2: MRHNA, SNTAGT. The CDR3 totals 16 residues. V shed 1 base and J 4 bases; nucleotides not matched to a gene: 6. This table comes from immunoSEQ multiplex PCR, and its TCRdb copy is limited to in-frame clones, with some not included. In the table there are roughly 90,000 clones, 85% to 95% of which are singletons. This chain links TRBV6-4 with TRBJ2-3; TRBD1 aligns across 9 bases. The TCR was taken from a human donor in good health. The sequenced material came from T cells isolated from PBMCs. This CDR3 reads CASSDWTGQGADTQYF. CDR3 nucleotide sequence: TGTGCCAGCAGTGACTGGACGGGACAGGGAGCAGATACGCAGTATTTT.